These 25 T cell receptor beta chains were sequenced from one sample in a study of blood T cell repertoires in COVID-19. Method: immunoSEQ multiplex PCR; TCRdb's copy keeps in-frame clones and lacks some. The sample carries a few hundred thousand clones, 80% to 90% recorded once. The sample taken for sequencing was PBMCs or T cells enriched from blood (not recorded which). Every receptor here comes from a woman in her twenties or thirties who had been exposed to COVID-19.

V and J are TRBV7-2 and TRBJ2-1, with 8 bases aligning to TRBD2. V lost 2 bases, J lost 2 bases, and 2 bases stayed unmatched. CDR3 length equals 15 residues. Germline CDR1 and CDR2: SGHTA and FQGNSA. CDR3 in DNA: TGTGCCAGCAGCTTAACGGGGGGGCCCTACAATGAGCAGTTCTTC. This encodes CASSLTGGPYNEQFF.

This clone counts as medium-sized. The rearrangement links TRBV19 to TRBJ1-2; 7 bases align to TRBD1. Germline trimming cut 10 bases from V and 2 bases from J; bases unmatched to any gene: 19. This CDR3 has 17 residues. Germline CDR1 and CDR2: LNHDA and SQIVND (reference sequence). The CDR3 is CATISSLPRDSNYGYTF. The CDR3 DNA is TGTGCCACCATATCGTCCTTACCCCGGGACAGCAACTATGGCTACACCTTC.

The chain recombines TRBV12-3 or TRBV12-4 with TRBJ1-2; D may be TRBD1 (5 bases). The ends were cut back, 8 bases at V and 8 bases at J, with 18 bases in the middle. This CDR3 is 13 amino acids long. Written as DNA, the CDR3 is TGTGCCAGCGGGCTTCCAGGGTCGCGGGGCTACACCTTC. Encoded protein: CASGLPGSRGYTF.

This clone occurred a few times. The chain recombines TRBV19 with TRBJ2-1, with 8 bases identical to TRBD2. V was pared by 1 base and J by 5 bases, with 7 bases of the junction left unmatched. Germline lookup yields CDR1 LNHDA and CDR2 SQIVND (reference sequence). CDR3 length: 16 amino acids. CDR3 protein: CASSIVAGGLHNEQFF. The CDR3 coding sequence is TGTGCCAGTAGTATAGTGGCGGGGGGCCTCCACAATGAGCAGTTCTTC.

The chain couples TRBV2 to TRBJ1-2, with a possible D match to TRBD1 (6 bases). Germline assignment: CDR1 SNHLY and CDR2 FYNNEI. V lost 7 bases and J 4 bases, leaving 16 bases between the germline ends. The CDR3 extends over 14 amino acids. In nucleotides, the CDR3 is TGTGCCAGCAAGGGAACAGGGCTTAGCTATGGCTACACCTTC. Protein product: CASKGTGLSYGYTF. Drawing the rest from reference TRBV2 and TRBJ1-2, the complete variable domain is EPEVTQTPSHQVTQMGQEVILRCVPISNHLYFYWYRQILGQKVEFLVSFYNNEISEKSEIFDDQFSVERPDGSNFTLKIRSTKLEDSAMYFCASKGTGLSYGYTFGSGTRLTVV.

The V and J genes are TRBV30 and TRBJ1-6; D uncertain. Between the trimmed V and J ends, which lost 3 bases and 10 bases, there was a span of 13 bases. Germline V gene lookup returns CDR1 GTSNPN and CDR2 SVGIG (reference sequence). This CDR3 comprises 13 residues. The CDR3 is CAWSARGYSPLHF. DNA of the CDR3: TGTGCCTGGAGCGCCCGCGGGTACTCACCCCTCCACTTT.

The chain employs TRBV27 and TRBJ1-1; D ambiguous. Looked up from germline, CDR1 is MNHEY and CDR2 is SMNVEV (reference sequence). V lost 6 bases and J lost 1, with 9 bases in between. The CDR3 sequence is 13 residues long. In DNA form, the CDR3 reads TGTGCCAGCAGGGGTGGAGGGAACACTGAAGCTTTCTTT. As protein: CASRGGGNTEAFF.

The rearrangement joins TRBV9 to TRBJ2-1; D perhaps matches TRBD2 (5 bases). The CDR3 sequence is 11 residues long. Trimming cost V 0 bases and J 10 bases, with 5 bases left between them. CDR1 and CDR2 (germline): SGDLS, YYNGEE. CDR3 coding DNA: TGTGCCAGCAGCGTAGGGAGGGAGCAGTTCTTC. This gives the protein CASSVGREQFF.

The CDR3 sequence is CATAIPGTALRGKNIQYF. As DNA, the CDR3 is TGTGCCACCGCCATTCCCGGGACAGCCCTAAGAGGCAAAAACATTCAGTACTTC. The chain combines TRBV19 with TRBJ2-4, with 7 bases lining up with TRBD1. V dropped 10 bases and J dropped 3; count of bases not matched to a gene: 21. The CDR3 loop spans 18 amino acids. The V gene's germline CDR1 is LNHDA and CDR2 SQIVND (reference sequence).

The rearrangement joins TRBV6-8 to TRBJ2-2; TRBD1 matches 11 bases. J lost 3 bases, V lost 8 bases, and 14 bases had no gene match. CDR3 size: 18 residues. Germline assignment: CDR1 MNHGY and CDR2 SAAAGT. This CDR3 reads CASRGQGGTLTYTGELFF. CDR3 bases: TGTGCCAGCCGGGGACAGGGGGGAACCCTTACCTACACCGGGGAGCTGTTTTTT.

The chain couples TRBV30 to TRBJ2-7; D gene unclear. Between the trimmed V and J ends, which lost 2 bases and 5 bases, there was a span of 10 bases. The CDR3 is made up of 12 amino acids. Germline V CDR1 and CDR2: GTSNPN, SVGIG (reference sequence). The CDR3 protein is CAWSRWRHEQYF. In DNA form, the CDR3 reads TGTGCCTGGAGTAGATGGCGGCACGAGCAGTACTTC. Full variable domain (rest looked up from reference TRBV30 and TRBJ2-7): SQTIHQWPATLVQPVGSPLSLECTVEGTSNPNLYWYRQAAGRGLQLLFYSVGIGQISSEVPQNLSASRPQDRQFILSSKKLLLSDSGFYLCAWSRWRHEQYFGPGTRLTVT.

This chain uses TRBV19 with TRBJ2-5; possibly TRBD1 for D (7 bases). Deletions cut 0 bases from V and 8 bases from J, with 10 bases between. The germline CDR1 and CDR2 sequences are LNHDA and SQIVND (reference sequence). This CDR3 comprises 13 residues. The CDR3 DNA follows: TGTGCCAGTAGTATAGAGGAGGGGGCCACCCAGTACTTC. It is translated as CASSIEEGATQYF.

The count of this clone is one. The V and J genes are TRBV4-2 and TRBJ2-1; the D gene is possibly TRBD2 (6 bases). CDR1 and CDR2 (germline): LGHNA, YNFKEQ. The ends were cut back, 1 base at V and 5 bases at J, with 12 bases in the middle. This CDR3 spans 15 amino acids. CDR3: CASSQVAGGDNEQFF. DNA for the CDR3: TGTGCCAGCAGCCAAGTGGCCGGGGGAGACAATGAGCAGTTCTTC.

This rearrangement joins TRBV19 to TRBJ1-4; no firm D call. This CDR3 has 14 amino acids. Deletions cut 1 base from V and 13 bases from J, with 16 bases between. The germline gives CDR1 LNHDA, CDR2 SQIVND (reference sequence). The CDR3 here is CASSIAGSPRRLFF. The CDR3 region has the DNA TGTGCCAGTAGTATAGCGGGTAGCCCGCGGCGACTGTTTTTT.

Worth noting for this clone: The same CDR3 also results from other DNA sequences found in this sample. The chain employs TRBV19 and TRBJ1-1; possibly TRBD1 for D (5 bases). The CDR3 has 13 amino acids. From germline, CDR1 is LNHDA and CDR2 SQIVND (reference sequence). V dropped 2 bases and J dropped 4 bases, with 8 bases sitting between them. For the CDR3, the DNA is TGTGCCAGTAGTATACAGGGTGGCACTGAAGCTTTCTTT. This encodes CASSIQGGTEAFF.

The chain is built from TRBV7-3 and TRBJ2-1, with TRBD1 matching 10 bases. Germline values: CDR1 SGHTA, CDR2 FQGTGA. CDR3 length: 17 residues. Unmatched junction bases numbered 10, after V lost 5 bases and J lost 3 bases. CDR3 protein: CASSARQGAAFYNEQFF. The CDR3 bases are TGTGCCAGCAGCGCCCGACAGGGGGCGGCTTTCTACAATGAGCAGTTCTTC.

V usage is TRBV10-2 and J usage is TRBJ2-7; TRBD1 might be the D (5 bases). The germline V gene has CDR1 WSHSY and CDR2 SAAADI. V dropped 4 bases and J dropped 2 bases, with 12 bases sitting between them. The CDR3 contains 14 residues. CDR3 sequence reads: CASSVGQGPYEQYF. CDR3 in DNA: TGCGCCAGCAGTGTCGGCCAGGGTCCCTACGAGCAGTACTTC.

The chain links TRBV6-5 to TRBJ2-7; D remains ambiguous. CDR1 is MNHEY, CDR2 SVGAGI, per germline. CDR3 size: 14 residues. Between the trimmed V and J ends, which lost 6 bases and 0 bases, there was a span of 12 bases. CDR3 loop: CASSQRSPSYEQYF. The CDR3 DNA reads TGTGCCAGCAGCCAACGGTCCCCCTCCTACGAGCAGTACTTC.

This rearrangement joins TRBV5-1 to TRBJ1-3, with a weak D call TRBD1 (5 bases). This CDR3 has 15 amino acids. V gave up 4 bases and J gave up 4 bases, with 15 bases separating them. Germline CDR1 SGHRS, CDR2 YFSETQ. This CDR3 is CASSPGISSGNTIYF. The CDR3 DNA is TGCGCCAGCAGCCCAGGGATTTCGTCGGGAAACACCATATATTTT. The full variable domain, with the rest looked up from reference TRBV5-1 and TRBJ1-3, is KAGVTQTPRYLIKTRGQQVTLSCSPISGHRSVSWYQQTPGQGLQFLFEYFSETQRNKGNFPGRFSGRQFSNSRSEMNVSTLELGDSALYLCASSPGISSGNTIYFGEGSWLTVV.

This clone was detected only once. The V and J genes are TRBV7-9 and TRBJ2-2; the D gene is possibly TRBD1 (6 bases). The germline gives CDR1 SEHNR, CDR2 FQNEAQ (reference sequence). This CDR3 region has 18 residues. Trimming shortened V by 5 bases and J by 0 bases, and 19 bases separated the two germline ends. CDR3 sequence reads: CASSPNRATGTNTGELFF. CDR3 DNA sequence: TGTGCCAGCAGCCCCAACCGGGCTACAGGGACGAACACCGGGGAGCTGTTTTTT.

This clone was observed a single time. The rearrangement uses TRBV5-1 and TRBJ2-2; D perhaps matches TRBD1 (5 bases). V was shortened by 0 bases and J by 4 bases, with 10 bases between the two germline ends. This CDR3 comprises 15 residues. Per germline, CDR1 SGHRS and CDR2 YFSETQ. Here the CDR3 reads CASSLAGHGTGELFF. As DNA, the CDR3 is TGCGCCAGCAGCTTGGCTGGACATGGCACCGGGGAGCTGTTTTTT.

The V and J genes are TRBV30 and TRBJ2-7; D may be TRBD1 (5 bases). With 0 bases removed from V and 3 bases from J, the gap between germline ends came to 6 bases. The CDR3 length is 12 residues. The germline CDR1 and CDR2 sequences are GTSNPN and SVGIG (reference sequence). The CDR3: CAWSVDSYEQYF. In DNA, the CDR3 is TGTGCCTGGAGTGTAGACAGCTACGAGCAGTACTTC.

The chain joins TRBV19 to TRBJ1-2; D not certain. In germline, CDR1 is LNHDA, CDR2 SQIVND (reference sequence). V lost 7 bases and J 7 bases, leaving 13 bases between the germline ends. CDR3 size: 12 residues. The CDR3 spells CASTPDWSGYTF. The DNA of the CDR3 is TGTGCCAGTACCCCTGACTGGAGTGGCTACACCTTC.

The chain joins TRBV29-1 to TRBJ2-2, with D uncertain. CDR1 and CDR2 (germline): SQVTM, ANQGSEA. Trimming cost V 7 bases and J 3 bases, with 12 bases left between them. This CDR3 spans 13 amino acids. The CDR3 region has the DNA TGCAGCGCCTACCCTGTGGACACCGGGGAGCTGTTTTTT. Amino acids: CSAYPVDTGELFF.

The chain joins TRBV9 to TRBJ1-6; 10 bases align to TRBD1. This CDR3 contains 15 residues. The germline V gene encodes CDR1 SGDLS and CDR2 YYNGEE. The V gene end was trimmed by 4 bases and the J gene end by 9 bases; junction bases not matched to a gene: 7. CDR3 nucleotides: TGTGCCAGCAGCTCCGGGACAGGGGAAGTTTCACCCCTCCACTTT. Protein product: CASSSGTGEVSPLHF.